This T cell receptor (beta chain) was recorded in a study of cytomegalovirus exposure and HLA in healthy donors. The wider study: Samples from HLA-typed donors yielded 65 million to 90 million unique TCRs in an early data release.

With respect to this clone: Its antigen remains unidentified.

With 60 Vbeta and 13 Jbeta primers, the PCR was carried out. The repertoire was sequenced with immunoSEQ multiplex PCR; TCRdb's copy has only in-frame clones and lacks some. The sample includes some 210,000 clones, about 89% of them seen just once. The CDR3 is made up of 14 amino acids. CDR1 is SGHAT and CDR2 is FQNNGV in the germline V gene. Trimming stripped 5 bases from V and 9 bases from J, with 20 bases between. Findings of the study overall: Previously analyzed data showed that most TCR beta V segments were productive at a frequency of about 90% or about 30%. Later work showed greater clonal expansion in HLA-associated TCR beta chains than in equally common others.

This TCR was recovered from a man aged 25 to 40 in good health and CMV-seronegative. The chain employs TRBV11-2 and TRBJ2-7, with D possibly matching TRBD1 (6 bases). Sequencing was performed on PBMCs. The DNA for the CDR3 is TGTGCCAGCAGCCCAACAGGGCTCGGTGGCGGGCAGTACTTC. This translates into CASSPTGLGGGQYF.